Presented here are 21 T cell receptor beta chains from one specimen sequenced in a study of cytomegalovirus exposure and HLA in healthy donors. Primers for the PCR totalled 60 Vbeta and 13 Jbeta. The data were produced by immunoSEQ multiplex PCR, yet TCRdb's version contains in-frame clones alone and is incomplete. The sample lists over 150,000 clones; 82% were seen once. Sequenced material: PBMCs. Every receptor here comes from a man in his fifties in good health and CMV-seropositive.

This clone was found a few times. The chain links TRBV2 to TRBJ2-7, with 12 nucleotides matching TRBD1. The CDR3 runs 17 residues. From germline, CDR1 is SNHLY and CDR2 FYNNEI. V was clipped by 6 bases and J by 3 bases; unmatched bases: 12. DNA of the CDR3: TGTGCCAGCAGCATCCCGGGACAGGGGGCTAGCATCTACGAGCAGTACTTC. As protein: CASSIPGQGASIYEQYF.

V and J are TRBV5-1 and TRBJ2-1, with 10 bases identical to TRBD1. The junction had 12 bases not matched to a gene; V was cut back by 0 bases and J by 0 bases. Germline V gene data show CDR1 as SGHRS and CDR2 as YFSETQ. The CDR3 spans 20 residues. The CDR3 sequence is CASSLGDRGFYRSSYNEQFF. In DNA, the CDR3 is TGCGCCAGCAGCTTGGGGGACAGGGGATTCTACAGAAGCTCCTACAATGAGCAGTTCTTC.

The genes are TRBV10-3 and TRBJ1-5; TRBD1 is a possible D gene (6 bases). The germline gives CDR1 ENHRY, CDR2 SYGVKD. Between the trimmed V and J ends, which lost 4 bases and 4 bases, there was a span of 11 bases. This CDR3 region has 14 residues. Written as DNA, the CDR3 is TGTGCCATCAGTGGGGGGCAGCTTAATCAGCCCCAGCATTTT. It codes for CAISGGQLNQPQHF.

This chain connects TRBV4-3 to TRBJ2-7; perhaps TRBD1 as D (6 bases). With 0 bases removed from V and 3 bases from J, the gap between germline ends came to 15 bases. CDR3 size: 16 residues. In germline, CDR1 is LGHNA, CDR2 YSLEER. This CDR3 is CASSQDFGSGVYEQYF. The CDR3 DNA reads TGCGCCAGCAGCCAAGATTTTGGGTCAGGGGTCTACGAGCAGTACTTC.

The CDR3 DNA sequence: TGTGCCACCCGGACTAGCGGTGGGACAGATACGCAGTATTTT. Residues: CATRTSGGTDTQYF. This chain links TRBV15 with TRBJ2-3; 10 bases map to TRBD2. Germline V gene lookup returns CDR1 LNHNV and CDR2 YYDKDF (reference sequence). The ends lost 8 bases at V and 3 bases at J; junction bases unmatched: 5. CDR3 length: 14 amino acids.

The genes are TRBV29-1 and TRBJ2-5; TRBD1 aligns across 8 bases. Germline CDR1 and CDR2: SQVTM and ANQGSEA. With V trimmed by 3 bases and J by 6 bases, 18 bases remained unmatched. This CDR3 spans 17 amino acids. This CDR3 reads CSVDGEIPDRVRKTQYF. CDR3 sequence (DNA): TGCAGCGTTGACGGGGAAATTCCGGACAGGGTTAGGAAGACCCAGTACTTC.

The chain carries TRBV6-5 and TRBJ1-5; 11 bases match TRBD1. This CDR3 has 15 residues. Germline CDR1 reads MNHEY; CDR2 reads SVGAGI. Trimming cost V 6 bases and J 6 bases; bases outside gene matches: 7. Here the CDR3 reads CASRPGTGGSQPQHF. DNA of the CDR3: TGTGCCAGCAGACCCGGGACAGGGGGATCTCAGCCCCAGCATTTT.

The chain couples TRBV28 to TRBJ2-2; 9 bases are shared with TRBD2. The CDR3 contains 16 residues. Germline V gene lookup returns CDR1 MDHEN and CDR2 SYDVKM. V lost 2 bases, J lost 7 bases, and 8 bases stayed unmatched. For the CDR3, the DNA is TGTGCCAGCAGTTTAACCGCAAGCGGGGGGATCGGGGAGCTGTTTTTT. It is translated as CASSLTASGGIGELFF.

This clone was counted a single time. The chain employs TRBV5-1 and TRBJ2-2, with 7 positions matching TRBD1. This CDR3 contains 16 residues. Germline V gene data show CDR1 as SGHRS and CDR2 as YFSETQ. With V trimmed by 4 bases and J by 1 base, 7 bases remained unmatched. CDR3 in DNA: TGCGCCAGCAGCGCAACAGGGGTCGGGAACACCGGGGAGCTGTTTTTT. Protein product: CASSATGVGNTGELFF.

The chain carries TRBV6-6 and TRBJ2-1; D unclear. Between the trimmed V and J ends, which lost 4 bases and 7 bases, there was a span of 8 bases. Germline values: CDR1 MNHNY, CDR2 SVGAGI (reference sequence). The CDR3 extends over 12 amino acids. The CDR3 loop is CASSFGANEQFF. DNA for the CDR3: TGTGCCAGCAGTTTCGGAGCGAATGAGCAGTTCTTC.

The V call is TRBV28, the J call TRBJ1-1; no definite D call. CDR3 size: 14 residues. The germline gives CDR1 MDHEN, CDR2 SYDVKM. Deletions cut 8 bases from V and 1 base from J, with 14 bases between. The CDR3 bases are TGTGCCAGCGGACTACGAGGAGAGAACACTGAAGCTTTCTTT. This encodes CASGLRGENTEAFF.

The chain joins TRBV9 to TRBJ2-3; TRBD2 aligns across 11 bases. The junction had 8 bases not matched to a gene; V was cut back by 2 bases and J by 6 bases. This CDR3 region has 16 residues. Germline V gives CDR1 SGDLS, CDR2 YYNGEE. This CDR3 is CASSVRLAGGGDTQYF. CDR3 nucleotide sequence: TGTGCCAGCAGCGTTCGGCTAGCGGGGGGAGGGGATACGCAGTATTTT.

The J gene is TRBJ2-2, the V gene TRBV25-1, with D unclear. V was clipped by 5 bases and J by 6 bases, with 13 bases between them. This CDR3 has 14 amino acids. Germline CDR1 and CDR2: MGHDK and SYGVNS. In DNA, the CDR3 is TGTGCCAGCAGTCCAGCTAGTTCCGCCGGGGAGCTGTTTTTT. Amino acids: CASSPASSAGELFF.

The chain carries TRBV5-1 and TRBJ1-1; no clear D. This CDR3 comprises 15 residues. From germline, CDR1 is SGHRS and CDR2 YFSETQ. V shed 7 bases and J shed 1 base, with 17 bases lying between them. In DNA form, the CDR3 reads TGCGCCAGCCGGCCCACCACGACACGGAACACTGAAGCTTTCTTT. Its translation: CASRPTTTRNTEAFF.

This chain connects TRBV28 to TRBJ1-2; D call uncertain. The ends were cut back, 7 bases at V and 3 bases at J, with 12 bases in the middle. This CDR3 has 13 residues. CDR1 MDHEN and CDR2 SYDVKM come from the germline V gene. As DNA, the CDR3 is TGTGCCAGCACCCCCGGGAGTGACTATGGCTACACCTTC. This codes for CASTPGSDYGYTF.

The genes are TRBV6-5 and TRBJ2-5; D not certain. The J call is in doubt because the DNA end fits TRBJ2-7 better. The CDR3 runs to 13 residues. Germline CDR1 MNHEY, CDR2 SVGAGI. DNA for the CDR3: TGTGCCAGCAGTTACTCCCCTGGAAGCGAGCAGTACTTC. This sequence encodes CASSYSPGSEQYF.

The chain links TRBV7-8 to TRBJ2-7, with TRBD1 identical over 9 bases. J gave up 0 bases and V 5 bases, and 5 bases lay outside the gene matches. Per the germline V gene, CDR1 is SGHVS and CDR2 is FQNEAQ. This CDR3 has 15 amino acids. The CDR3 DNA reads TGTGCCAGCAGCCTCTTGGGACAGGGCTCCTACGAGCAGTACTTC. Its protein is CASSLLGQGSYEQYF.

This CDR3 is CASSYQGQGAFEGYTF. The CDR3 bases are TGTGCCAGCAGTTACCAAGGCCAGGGGGCTTTCGAGGGCTACACCTTC. This rearrangement joins TRBV6-5 to TRBJ1-2, with 8 bases identical to TRBD1. Trimming removed 2 bases from V and 8 bases from J; junction bases left unmatched: 13. The CDR3 extends over 16 amino acids. Per the germline V gene, CDR1 is MNHEY and CDR2 is SVGAGI.

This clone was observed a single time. This CDR3 reads CASSQDTDFASYEQYF. For the CDR3, the DNA is TGTGCCAGCAGCCAAGATACCGACTTCGCCTCCTACGAGCAGTACTTC. The chain uses TRBV4-2 and TRBJ2-7; D is undetermined. The CDR3 extends over 16 amino acids. The germline V gene encodes CDR1 LGHNA and CDR2 YNFKEQ. V was pared by 0 bases and J by 0 bases, with 12 bases between.

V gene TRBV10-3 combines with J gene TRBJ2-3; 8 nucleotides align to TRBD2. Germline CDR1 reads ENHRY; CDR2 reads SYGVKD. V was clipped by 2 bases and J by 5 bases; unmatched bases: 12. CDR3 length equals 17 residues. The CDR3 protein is CAISETNRGGQKDTQYF. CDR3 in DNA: TGTGCCATCAGTGAGACTAACCGGGGGGGCCAGAAAGATACGCAGTATTTT.

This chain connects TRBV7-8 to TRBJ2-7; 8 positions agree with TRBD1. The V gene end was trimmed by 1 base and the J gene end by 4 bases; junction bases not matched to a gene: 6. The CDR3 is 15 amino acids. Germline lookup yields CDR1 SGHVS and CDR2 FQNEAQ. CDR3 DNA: TGTGCCAGCAGCTTAGTCGACAGGGGCGAATACGAGCAGTACTTC. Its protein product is CASSLVDRGEYEQYF.